The clone carrying this TCR beta chain was observed many times. What it recognizes is unknown. This sample was included in a study of read filtering for tumor transcriptome and immune sequencing. CDR1 MGHRA and CDR2 YSYEKL come from the germline V gene. With 3 bases clipped from V and 3 bases from J, the junction kept 7 bases outside the gene matches. CDR3 length equals 15 residues. Study-wide points: Without single-read clonotypes, shared clonotype proportions correlated more between IR-seq and RNA-seq.

Molecular barcoded adaptors covering alpha/delta and beta/gamma chains were used on 400 to 450 ng RNA. A single record per CDR3 protein comes from TCRdb applying MiXCR to the reads. The sample consists of fewer than 50,000 distinct CDR3 sequences, about an eighth of them appearing once. The sequence came from a donor older than 35 with multiple myeloma. This rearrangement joins TRBV4-1 to TRBJ1-1, with TRBD1 matching 7 bases. The specimen was a population of CD138-negative cells sorted from bone marrow. The CDR3 protein is CASSQRDSSYTEAFF. The CDR3 region has the DNA TGCGCCAGCAGCCAGCGGGACAGTTCCTACACTGAAGCTTTCTTT.